This TCR beta chain was retrieved from a study of blood T cell repertoires in COVID-19. CDR3 size: 13 residues. Trimming took off 6 bases at V and 7 bases at J, with 15 bases between the two ends. Germline V gene data show CDR1 as LGHDT and CDR2 as YNNKEL (reference sequence). Sequenced by immunoSEQ multiplex PCR; TCRdb stores in-frame clones only, minus some. This sample yields 200,000 or so clones, of which about four fifths are seen a single time; around 10% belongs to the top ten. This TCR derives from an elderly woman with COVID-19, enrolled during active disease. The gene calls are TRBV3-1 (or the pseudogene TRBV3-2) and TRBJ1-2; D possibly corresponds to TRBD1 (5 bases). Sequenced material: peripheral blood. The DNA of the CDR3 is TGTGCCAGCAGTTACAGGAGCTCGCCTGGCTACACCTTC. It codes for CASSYRSSPGYTF.